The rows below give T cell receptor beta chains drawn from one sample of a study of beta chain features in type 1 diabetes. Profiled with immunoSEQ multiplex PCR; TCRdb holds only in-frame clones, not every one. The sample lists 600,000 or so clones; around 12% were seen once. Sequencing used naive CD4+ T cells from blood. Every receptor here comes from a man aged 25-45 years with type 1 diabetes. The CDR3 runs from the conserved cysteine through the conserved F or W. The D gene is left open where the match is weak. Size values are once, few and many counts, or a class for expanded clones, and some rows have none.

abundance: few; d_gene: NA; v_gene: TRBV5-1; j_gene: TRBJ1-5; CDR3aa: CASSFGERNQPQHF; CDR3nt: TGCGCCAGCAGCTTCGGGGAGAGGAATCAGCCCCAGCATTTT
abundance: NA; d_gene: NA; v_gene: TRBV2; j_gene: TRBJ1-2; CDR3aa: CASRRDGQKRGYTF; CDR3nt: TGTGCCAGCAGGAGGGACGGTCAGAAGCGTGGCTACACCTTC
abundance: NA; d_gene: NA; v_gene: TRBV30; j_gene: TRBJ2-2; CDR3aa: CAWRISGASTGELFF; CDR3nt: TGTGCCTGGAGGATATCGGGAGCGAGCACCGGGGAGCTGTTTTTT
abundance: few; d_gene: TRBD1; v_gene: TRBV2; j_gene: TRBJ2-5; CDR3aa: CASTQQGNQETQYF; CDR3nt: TGTGCCAGCACTCAACAGGGGAACCAAGAGACCCAGTACTTC
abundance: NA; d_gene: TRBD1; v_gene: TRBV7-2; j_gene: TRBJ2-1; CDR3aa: CASSFSGQGSNEQFF; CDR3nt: TGTGCCAGCAGCTTTTCGGGACAGGGTTCCAATGAGCAGTTCTTC
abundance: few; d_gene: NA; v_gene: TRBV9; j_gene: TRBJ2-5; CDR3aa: CASSVDGAGQETQYF; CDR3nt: TGTGCCAGCAGCGTAGACGGGGCAGGGCAAGAGACCCAGTACTTC
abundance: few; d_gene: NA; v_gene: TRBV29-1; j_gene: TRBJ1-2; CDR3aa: CSVNGDSGLGNGYTF; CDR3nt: TGCAGCGTTAATGGTGACAGCGGGTTGGGCAACGGCTACACCTTC
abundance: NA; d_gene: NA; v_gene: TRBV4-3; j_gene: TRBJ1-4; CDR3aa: CASSPDRAYNEKLFF; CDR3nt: TGCGCCAGCAGCCCGGACAGAGCCTATAATGAAAAACTGTTTTTT
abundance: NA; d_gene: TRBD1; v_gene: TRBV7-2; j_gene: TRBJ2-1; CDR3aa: CASSSRTGGLNNEQFF; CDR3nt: TGTGCCAGCAGCTCCCGGACAGGGGGACTAAACAATGAGCAGTTCTTC
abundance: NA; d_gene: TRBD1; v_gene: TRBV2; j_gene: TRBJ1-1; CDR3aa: CASSVEGTGNTEAFF; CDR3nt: TGTGCCAGCAGTGTGGAGGGGACAGGGAACACTGAAGCTTTCTTT
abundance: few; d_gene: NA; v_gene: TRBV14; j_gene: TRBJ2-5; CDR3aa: CASRKTGSETQYF; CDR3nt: TGTGCCAGCAGGAAAACGGGATCTGAGACCCAGTACTTC
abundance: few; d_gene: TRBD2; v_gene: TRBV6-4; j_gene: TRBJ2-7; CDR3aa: CASSELAGGYEQYF; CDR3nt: TGTGCCAGCAGTGAACTAGCGGGGGGATACGAGCAGTACTTC
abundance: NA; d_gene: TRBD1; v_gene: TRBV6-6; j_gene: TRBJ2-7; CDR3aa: CASSWGQGASGEQYF; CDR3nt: TGTGCCAGCAGTTGGGGACAGGGGGCTTCGGGAGAGCAGTACTTC
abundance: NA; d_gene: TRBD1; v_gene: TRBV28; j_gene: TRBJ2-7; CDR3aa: CASNRPGQGAYEQYF; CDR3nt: TGTGCCAGCAATCGACCGGGACAGGGGGCTTACGAGCAGTACTTC
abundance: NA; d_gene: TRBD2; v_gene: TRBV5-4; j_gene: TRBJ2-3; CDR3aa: CASSLAGGGDTQYF; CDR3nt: TGTGCCAGCAGCTTGGCGGGGGGAGGTGATACGCAGTATTTT
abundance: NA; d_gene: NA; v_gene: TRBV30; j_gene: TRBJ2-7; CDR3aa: CAWSPGGPYEQYF; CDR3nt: TGTGCCTGGAGTCCCGGCGGCCCCTACGAGCAGTACTTC
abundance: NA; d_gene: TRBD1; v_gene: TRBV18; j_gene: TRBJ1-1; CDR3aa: CASSSNRDRGFNTEAFF; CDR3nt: TGTGCCAGCTCATCGAACCGGGACAGGGGATTTAACACTGAAGCTTTCTTT
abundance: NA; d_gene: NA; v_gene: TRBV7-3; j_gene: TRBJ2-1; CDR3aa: CASSLTGFNEQFF; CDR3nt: TGTGCCAGCAGCTTAACCGGGTTCAATGAGCAGTTCTTC
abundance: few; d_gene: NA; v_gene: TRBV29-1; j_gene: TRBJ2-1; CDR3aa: CSVRRNNEQFF; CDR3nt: TGCAGCGTTCGCAGGAACAATGAGCAGTTCTTC
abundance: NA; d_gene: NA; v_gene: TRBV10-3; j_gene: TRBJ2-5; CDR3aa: CAISDREGETQYF; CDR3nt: TGTGCCATCAGTGACAGGGAAGGAGAGACCCAGTACTTC
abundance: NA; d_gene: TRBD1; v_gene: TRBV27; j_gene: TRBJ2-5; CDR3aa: CASSLSGQGKTQYF; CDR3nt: TGTGCCAGCAGTTTATCGGGACAGGGCAAGACCCAGTACTTC
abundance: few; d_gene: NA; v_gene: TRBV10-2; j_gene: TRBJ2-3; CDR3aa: CASSDGKSTDTQYF; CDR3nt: TGCGCCAGCAGTGATGGGAAGAGCACAGATACGCAGTATTTT
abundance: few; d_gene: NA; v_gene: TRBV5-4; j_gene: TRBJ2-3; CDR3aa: CASSGPASVDTQYF; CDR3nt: TGTGCCAGCAGCGGTCCCGCTAGCGTCGATACGCAGTATTTT
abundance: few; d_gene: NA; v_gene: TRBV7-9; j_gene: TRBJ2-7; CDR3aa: CASSLRGEGSYEQYF; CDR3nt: TGTGCCAGCAGCTTAAGGGGGGAAGGCTCCTACGAGCAGTACTTC
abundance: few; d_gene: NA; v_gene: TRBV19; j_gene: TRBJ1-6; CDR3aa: CASSPAGMDSPLHF; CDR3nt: TGTGCCAGTAGTCCCGCGGGCATGGATTCACCCCTCCACTTT
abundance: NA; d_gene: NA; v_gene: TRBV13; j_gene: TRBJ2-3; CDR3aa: CASSHQTDTQYF; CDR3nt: TGTGCCAGCAGCCATCAAACAGATACGCAGTATTTT
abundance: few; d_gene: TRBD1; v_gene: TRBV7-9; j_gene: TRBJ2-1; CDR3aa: CASSMAGTGAIYNEQFF; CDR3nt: TGTGCCAGCAGCATGGCCGGGACAGGGGCTATCTACAATGAGCAGTTCTTC
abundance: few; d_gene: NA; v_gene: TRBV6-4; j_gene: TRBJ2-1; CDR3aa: CASSDSGSSYNEQFF; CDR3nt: TGTGCCAGCAGTGACTCCGGTAGCTCCTACAATGAGCAGTTCTTC
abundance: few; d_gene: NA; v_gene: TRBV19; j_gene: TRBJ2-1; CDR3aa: CASSGWDGPYNEQFF; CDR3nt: TGTGCCAGTAGTGGGTGGGACGGGCCTTACAATGAGCAGTTCTTC
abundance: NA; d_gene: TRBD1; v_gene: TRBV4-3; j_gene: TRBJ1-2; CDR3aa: CASSQGSGGGYGYTF; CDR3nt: TGCGCCAGCAGCCAAGGTTCAGGGGGCGGCTATGGCTACACCTTC
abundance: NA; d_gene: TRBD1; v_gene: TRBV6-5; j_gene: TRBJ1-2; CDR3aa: CASSYTRQGGYGYTF; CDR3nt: TGTGCCAGCAGTTACACCCGACAGGGAGGTTATGGCTACACCTTC
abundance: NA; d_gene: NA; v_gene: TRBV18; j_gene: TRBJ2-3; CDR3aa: CASSPPGGHPADTQYF; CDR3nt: TGTGCCAGCTCACCACCCGGGGGGCACCCGGCAGATACGCAGTATTTT
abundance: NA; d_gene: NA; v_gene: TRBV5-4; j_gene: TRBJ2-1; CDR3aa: CASSRKDNEQFF; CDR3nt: TGTGCCAGCAGCCGAAAGGACAATGAGCAGTTCTTC
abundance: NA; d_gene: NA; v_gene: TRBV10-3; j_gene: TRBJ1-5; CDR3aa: CATQGYGNQPQHF; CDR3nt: TGTGCCACCCAGGGATACGGCAATCAGCCCCAGCATTTT
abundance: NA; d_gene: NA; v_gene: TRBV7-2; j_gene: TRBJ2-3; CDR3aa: CASSPRQGGNTDTQYF; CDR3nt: TGTGCCAGCAGCCCCCGACAGGGAGGAAACACAGATACGCAGTATTTT
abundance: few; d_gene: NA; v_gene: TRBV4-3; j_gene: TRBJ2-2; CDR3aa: CASSRWKGGGTGELFF; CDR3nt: TGCGCCAGCAGCCGTTGGAAGGGAGGGGGTACCGGGGAGCTGTTTTTT
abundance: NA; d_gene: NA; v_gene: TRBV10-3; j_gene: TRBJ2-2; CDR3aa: CAINGLSNTGELFF; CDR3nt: TGTGCCATCAACGGACTCTCGAACACCGGGGAGCTGTTTTTT
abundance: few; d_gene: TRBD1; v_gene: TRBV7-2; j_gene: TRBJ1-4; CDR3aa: CASSLGQGRGKLFF; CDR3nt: TGTGCCAGCAGCTTAGGACAGGGAAGGGGAAAACTGTTTTTT
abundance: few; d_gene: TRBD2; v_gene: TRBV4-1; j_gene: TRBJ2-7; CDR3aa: CASSQGTSNYEQYF; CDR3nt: TGCGCCAGCAGCCAAGGGACTAGCAACTACGAGCAGTACTTC
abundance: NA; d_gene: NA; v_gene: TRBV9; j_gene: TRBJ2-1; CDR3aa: CASSPQGGTGNEQFF; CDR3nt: TGTGCCAGCAGCCCTCAAGGGGGGACTGGCAATGAGCAGTTCTTC
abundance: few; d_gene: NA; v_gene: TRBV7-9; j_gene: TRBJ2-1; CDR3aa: CASSQTSNEQFF; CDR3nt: TGTGCCAGCAGCCAGACTAGCAATGAGCAGTTCTTC
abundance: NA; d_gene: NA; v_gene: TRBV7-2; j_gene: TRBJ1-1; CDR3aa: CASSLAGTTNRGEAFF; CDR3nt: TGTGCCAGCAGCTTGGCCGGGACAACGAACAGAGGTGAAGCTTTCTTT
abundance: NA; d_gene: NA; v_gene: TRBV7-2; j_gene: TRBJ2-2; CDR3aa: CASSSTSLGTGELFF; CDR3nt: TGTGCCAGCAGCAGCACTAGCTTAGGCACCGGGGAGCTGTTTTTT
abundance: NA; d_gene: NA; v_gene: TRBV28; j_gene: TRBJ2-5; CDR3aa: CASSLSGETQYF; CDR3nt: TGTGCCAGCAGTTTATCTGGAGAGACCCAGTACTTC
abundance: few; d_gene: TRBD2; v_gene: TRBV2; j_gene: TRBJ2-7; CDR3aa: CASSPQGLIAYEQYF; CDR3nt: TGTGCCAGCAGTCCCCAGGGACTAATAGCCTACGAGCAGTACTTC
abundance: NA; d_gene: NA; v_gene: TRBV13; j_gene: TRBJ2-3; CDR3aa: CASSLQGNGGIDTQYF; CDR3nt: TGTGCCAGCAGCCTACAGGGTAACGGCGGGATAGATACGCAGTATTTT
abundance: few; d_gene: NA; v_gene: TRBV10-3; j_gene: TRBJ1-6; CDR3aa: CAISAGQPYSPLHF; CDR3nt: TGTGCCATCAGTGCGGGGCAGCCTTATTCACCCCTCCACTTT
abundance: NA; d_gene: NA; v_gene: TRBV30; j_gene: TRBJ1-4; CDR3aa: CAWSVRGEKLFF; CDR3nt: TGTGCCTGGAGTGTAAGGGGTGAAAAACTGTTTTTT
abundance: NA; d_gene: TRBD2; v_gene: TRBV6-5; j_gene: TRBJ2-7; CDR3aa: CASSYSGLGAYEQYF; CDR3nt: TGTGCCAGCAGTTACTCGGGACTAGGAGCCTACGAGCAGTACTTC
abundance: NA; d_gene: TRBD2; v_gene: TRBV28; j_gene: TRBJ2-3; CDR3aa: CASSRTSGVTDTQYF; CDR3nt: TGTGCCAGCAGTAGGACTAGCGGGGTCACAGATACGCAGTATTTT
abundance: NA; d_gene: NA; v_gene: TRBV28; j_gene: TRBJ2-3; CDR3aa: CASITGTDTQYF; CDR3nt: TGTGCCAGCATCACCGGCACAGATACGCAGTATTTT
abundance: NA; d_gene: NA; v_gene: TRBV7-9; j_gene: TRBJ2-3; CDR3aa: CASSLNGYTDTQYF; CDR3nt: TGTGCCAGCAGCTTAAACGGCTACACAGATACGCAGTATTTT
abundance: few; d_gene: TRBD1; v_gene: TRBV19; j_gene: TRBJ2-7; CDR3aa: CASSIAGTGRYEQYF; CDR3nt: TGTGCCAGTAGTATTGCTGGGACAGGGCGATACGAGCAGTACTTC
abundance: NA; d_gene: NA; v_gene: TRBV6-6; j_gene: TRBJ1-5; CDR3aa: CASTKEGGYSNQPQHF; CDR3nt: TGTGCCAGCACCAAAGAGGGTGGATATAGCAATCAGCCCCAGCATTTT
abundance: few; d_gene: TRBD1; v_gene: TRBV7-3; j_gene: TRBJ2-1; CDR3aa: CASSFTGQGYNEQFF; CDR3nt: TGTGCCAGCAGCTTTACGGGACAGGGCTACAATGAGCAGTTCTTC
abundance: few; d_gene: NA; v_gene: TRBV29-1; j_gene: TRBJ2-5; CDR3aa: CSVEDQYRETQYF; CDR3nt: TGCAGCGTTGAAGATCAGTACAGAGAGACCCAGTACTTC
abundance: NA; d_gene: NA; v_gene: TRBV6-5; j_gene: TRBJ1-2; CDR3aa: CASSPGGINYGYTF; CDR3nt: TGTGCCAGCAGTCCGGGGGGGATTAACTATGGCTACACCTTC